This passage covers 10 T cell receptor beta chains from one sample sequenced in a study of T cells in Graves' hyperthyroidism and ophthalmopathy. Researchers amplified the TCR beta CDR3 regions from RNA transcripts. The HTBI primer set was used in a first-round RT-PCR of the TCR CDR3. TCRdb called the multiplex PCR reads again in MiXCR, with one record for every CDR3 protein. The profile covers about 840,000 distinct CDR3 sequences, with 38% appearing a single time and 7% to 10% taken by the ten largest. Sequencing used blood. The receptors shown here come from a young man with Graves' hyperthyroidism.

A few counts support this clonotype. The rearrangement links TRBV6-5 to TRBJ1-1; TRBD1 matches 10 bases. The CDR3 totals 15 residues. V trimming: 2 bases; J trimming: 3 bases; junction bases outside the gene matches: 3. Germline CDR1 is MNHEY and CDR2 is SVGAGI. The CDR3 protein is CASSYLGQGHTEAFF. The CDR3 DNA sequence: TGTGCCAGCAGTTACCTGGGACAGGGGCACACTGAAGCTTTCTTT.

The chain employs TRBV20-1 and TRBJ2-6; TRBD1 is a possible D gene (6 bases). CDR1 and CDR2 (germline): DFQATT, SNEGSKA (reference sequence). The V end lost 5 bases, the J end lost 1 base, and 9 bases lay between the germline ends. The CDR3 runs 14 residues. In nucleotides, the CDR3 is TGCAGTGCTGGTGGACAGTCTGGGGCCAACGTCCTGACTTTC. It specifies CSAGGQSGANVLTF.

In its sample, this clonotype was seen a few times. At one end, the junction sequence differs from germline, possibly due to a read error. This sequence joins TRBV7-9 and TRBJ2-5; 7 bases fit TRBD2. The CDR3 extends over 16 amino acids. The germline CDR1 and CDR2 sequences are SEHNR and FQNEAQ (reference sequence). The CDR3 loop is CASSQPCSGRHETQYF. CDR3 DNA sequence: TGCGCCAGCAGCCAACCTTGTAGCGGGCGGCACGAGACCCAGTACTTC.

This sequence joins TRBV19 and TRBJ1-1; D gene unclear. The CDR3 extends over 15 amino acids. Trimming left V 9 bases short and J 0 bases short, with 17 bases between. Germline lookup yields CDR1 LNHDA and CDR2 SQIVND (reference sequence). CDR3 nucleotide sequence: TGTGCCAGCAGTTACTCCACAGCTTTGAACACTGAAGCTTTCTTT. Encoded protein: CASSYSTALNTEAFF.

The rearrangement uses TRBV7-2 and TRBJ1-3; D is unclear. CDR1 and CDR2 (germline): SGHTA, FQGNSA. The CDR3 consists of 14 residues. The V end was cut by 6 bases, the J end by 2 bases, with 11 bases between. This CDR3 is CASSPWGAGNTIYF. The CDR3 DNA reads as TGTGCCAGCAGTCCGTGGGGAGCTGGAAACACCATATATTTT.

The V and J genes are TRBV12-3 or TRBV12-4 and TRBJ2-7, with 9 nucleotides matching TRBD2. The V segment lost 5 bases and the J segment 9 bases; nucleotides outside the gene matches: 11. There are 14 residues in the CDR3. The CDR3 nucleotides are TGTGCCAGCAGTCGGGCTAGCGGGGACACGGGGCAGTACTTC. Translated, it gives CASSRASGDTGQYF.

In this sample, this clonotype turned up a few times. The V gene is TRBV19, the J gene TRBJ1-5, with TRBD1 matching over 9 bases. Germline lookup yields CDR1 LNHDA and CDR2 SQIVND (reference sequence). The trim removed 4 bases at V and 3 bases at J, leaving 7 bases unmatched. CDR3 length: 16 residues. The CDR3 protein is CASSTSGTGNNQPQHF. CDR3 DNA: TGTGCCAGTAGTACCTCCGGGACAGGGAACAATCAGCCCCAGCATTTT.

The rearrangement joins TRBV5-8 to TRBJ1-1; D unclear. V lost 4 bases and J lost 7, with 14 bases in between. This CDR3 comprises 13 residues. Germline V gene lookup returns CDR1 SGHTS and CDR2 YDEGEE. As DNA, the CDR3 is TGTGCCAGCAGCCCCGGACGGACTGATGAAGCTTTCTTT. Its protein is CASSPGRTDEAFF.

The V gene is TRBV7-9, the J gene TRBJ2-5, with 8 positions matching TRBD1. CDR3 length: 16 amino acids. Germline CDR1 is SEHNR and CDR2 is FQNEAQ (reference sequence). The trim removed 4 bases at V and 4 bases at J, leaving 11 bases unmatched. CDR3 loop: CASSSDRAGAGETQYF. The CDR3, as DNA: TGTGCCAGCAGCTCGGACAGGGCCGGAGCGGGAGAGACCCAGTACTTC.

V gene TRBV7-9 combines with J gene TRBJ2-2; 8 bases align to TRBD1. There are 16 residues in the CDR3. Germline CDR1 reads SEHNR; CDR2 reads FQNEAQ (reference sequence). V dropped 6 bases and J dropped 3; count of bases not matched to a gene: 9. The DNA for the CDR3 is TGTGCCAGCAGTCGAGTCCCGGGACAGGACACCGGGGAGCTGTTTTTT. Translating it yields CASSRVPGQDTGELFF.